The source of this T cell receptor beta chain is a study of T cells after yellow fever vaccination. Looking at the study overall: Preparation of the low-cell-number fractions used SMART-Seq v4 Ultra Low Input.

5'RACE template switching added a universal primer site and UMIs to TCR cDNA. TCRdb re-called the 5' RACE reads with MiXCR, one entry per CDR3 protein. The sample includes fewer than 350,000 distinct CDR3 sequences, approximately 9% of them seen just once. Overall study findings and caveats: Post-booster samples contained most primary-vaccination clones (approximately 97% CD4, 70% to 90% CD8).

For this clonotype: As yet, its antigen is unknown.

The CDR3 is 14 amino acids. V dropped 7 bases and J dropped 3 bases, with 14 bases sitting between them. Per germline, CDR1 SNHLY and CDR2 FYNNEI. The gene calls are TRBV2 and TRBJ2-3; either TRBD1 or TRBD2 may fit D (5 bases each). The sequencing here drew on PBMCs, taken on the day of the first yellow fever vaccination. The sequence was obtained from a man in his late teens or twenties who received the YFV17D yellow fever vaccine. The CDR3 region is CASKSRESTDTQYF. CDR3 coding DNA: TGTGCCAGCAAGTCCAGGGAGTCAACAGATACGCAGTATTTT.